Listed below are T cell receptor beta chains from one sample, sequenced in a study of T cells after posttransplantation cyclophosphamide. Produced via immunoSEQ multiplex PCR; TCRdb's table is partial and in-frame only. The sample includes 9,700 or so clones, more than 70% of them seen just once. The sequences come from PBMCs, collected roughly 61 weeks after allogeneic stem cell transplant with calcineurin inhibitor and methotrexate. The receptors originated from a male patient between 50 and 60 years old who received an allogeneic stem cell transplant from an unrelated donor, was CMV-positive, and had chronic GVHD only. Some T cells may be graft donor cells. CDR3s include the opening cysteine and the closing phenylalanine or tryptophan. A D gene is named only where the DNA matches it firmly. Expanded clones are given a class, and other clones once, few, many or no size at all.

>TRBV19|TRBJ2-7|14|once|TRBD2
TGTGCCAGTAGTATGGGACTAGCGGAACGCGAGCAGTACTTC
CASSMGLAEREQYF
>TRBV4-1|TRBJ1-2|17|-|TRBD1
TGCGCCAGCAGCCAAGTGGCCGGACAGGGGGTTTACTATGGCTACACCTTC
CASSQVAGQGVYYGYTF
>TRBV7-8|TRBJ2-2|15|-|-
TGTGCCAGCAGCTTGGGCCAGGGGTTGAGCGGGGAGCTGTTTTTT
CASSLGQGLSGELFF
>TRBV27|TRBJ1-4|14|-|-
TGTGCCAGCAGCCTGCGGGGCGGTGGTGAAAAACTGTTTTTT
CASSLRGGGEKLFF
>TRBV2|TRBJ1-1|13|-|-
TGTGCCAGCAGTGAACAGGGGAACACTGAAGCTTTCTTT
CASSEQGNTEAFF
>TRBV5-1|TRBJ1-2|16|-|TRBD1
TGCGCCAGCAGCTCCGGGACAGGAGAAGATAACTATGGCTACACCTTC
CASSSGTGEDNYGYTF
>TRBV11-3|TRBJ1-4|14|few|TRBD1
TGTGCCAGCAGCCGGGACAGGGGAGAAGAAAAACTGTTTTTT
CASSRDRGEEKLFF
>TRBV19|TRBJ1-5|15|few|TRBD1
TGTGCCAGTAGCGAGGGGGGACAGGGTTATCAGCCCCAGCATTTT
CASSEGGQGYQPQHF
>TRBV18|TRBJ2-5|13|-|-
TGTGCCAGCTCACCAGGGCACCAAGAGACCCAGTACTTC
CASSPGHQETQYF
>TRBV7-2|TRBJ2-3|17|-|TRBD2
TGTGCCAGCAGCTCTAGTTGGGGGACTAGTCTACCAGATACGCAGTATTTT
CASSSSWGTSLPDTQYF
>TRBV5-1|TRBJ1-1|13|-|-
TGCGCCAGCAGCCTGGACTCCCGAGGTGAGGCTTTCTTT
CASSLDSRGEAFF
>TRBV28|TRBJ2-5|15|-|TRBD1
TGTGCCAGCAGCCCCTCGGGGACAGGGCACGGGACCCAGTACTTC
CASSPSGTGHGTQYF
>TRBV2|TRBJ1-5|15|-|-
TGTGCCAGCAGTGGTGGACATTCTCTGGGCCAGCCCCAGCATTTT
CASSGGHSLGQPQHF
>TRBV9|TRBJ2-1|15|-|TRBD2
TGTGCCAGCAGTGGACTAGCGGGAGGTGGTAATGAGCAGTTCTTC
CASSGLAGGGNEQFF
>TRBV5-1|TRBJ1-1|16|-|TRBD1
TGCGCCAGCAGCTGGACAGGGGGTAAGGGGGACACTGAAGCTTTCTTT
CASSWTGGKGDTEAFF
>TRBV10-3|TRBJ2-2|18|-|-
TGTGCCATCAGTGCGATCGGAGTAGGGGGGGAAGTAACCGGGGAGCTGTTTTTT
CAISAIGVGGEVTGELFF
>TRBV27|TRBJ1-5|14|-|-
TGTGCCAGTAAAGCGACGGCGAGCAATCAGCCCCAGCATTTT
CASKATASNQPQHF
>TRBV9|TRBJ2-6|16|-|-
TGTGCCAGCAGCGTTTTCCCAGGGGCTGGGGCCAACGTCCTGACTTTC
CASSVFPGAGANVLTF
>TRBV6-1|TRBJ1-5|13|-|-
TGTGCCAGCAGTGAAGATCAGGGTCAGCCCCAGCATTTT
CASSEDQGQPQHF
>TRBV14|TRBJ2-6|15|-|-
TGTGCCAGCAGCCAAGTCGGGGTTGAGGCCAACGTCCTGACTTTC
CASSQVGVEANVLTF
>TRBV6-6|TRBJ1-5|15|-|-
TGTGCCAGCAGTGACCTAAATCTAGCAAATCAGCCCCAGCATTTT
CASSDLNLANQPQHF
>TRBV28|TRBJ2-7|19|once|TRBD2
TGTGCCAGCAGTTTAGGAGTACTAGCGGGAGTTTTAGGGGGCTACGAGCAGTACTTC
CASSLGVLAGVLGGYEQYF
>TRBV5-6|TRBJ2-3|16|-|TRBD2
TGTGCCAGCAGCCCTAGCGGGTCCCGCCCCACAGATACGCAGTATTTT
CASSPSGSRPTDTQYF
>TRBV9|TRBJ2-5|15|once|-
TGTGCCAGCAACCCCGAGGGGAGGATGATTGAGACCCAGTACTTC
CASNPEGRMIETQYF
>TRBV7-2|TRBJ2-7|11|-|-
TGTGCCAGCAGCTTAGGGGCCGAGCAGTACTTC
CASSLGAEQYF
>TRBV7-9|TRBJ2-1|13|few|-
TGTGCCAGCATGGTGAGTTTCTACAATGAGCAGTTCTTC
CASMVSFYNEQFF
>TRBV6-5|TRBJ1-1|13|-|-
TGTGCCAGCAGTTTCCTCGGGACAAGTGAAGCTTTCTTT
CASSFLGTSEAFF
>TRBV28|TRBJ2-2|14|-|TRBD2
TGTGCCAGCAGTTTGACTAGCTACACCGGGGAGCTGTTTTTT
CASSLTSYTGELFF
>TRBV7-2|TRBJ1-4|15|-|TRBD1
TGTGCCAGCAGCCTACTGACAGGGGTCGAGGAAAAACTGTTTTTT
CASSLLTGVEEKLFF
>TRBV5-4|TRBJ1-4|15|-|TRBD1
TGTGCCAGCAGCCCCGGGACAGCAACTAATGAAAAACTGTTTTTT
CASSPGTATNEKLFF
>TRBV7-6|TRBJ2-3|15|-|TRBD2
TGTGCCAGCAGCTTACTAGCGGGGGGTCGGGATACGCAGTATTTT
CASSLLAGGRDTQYF
>TRBV7-9|TRBJ2-2|13|-|-
TGTGCCAGCAGCCCCAGGGACACCGGGGAGCTGTTTTTT
CASSPRDTGELFF
>TRBV5-6|TRBJ2-7|14|-|-
TGTGCCAGCAGCTGGGGCGGTAGCTCCTACGAGCAGTACTTC
CASSWGGSSYEQYF
>TRBV7-9|TRBJ2-1|15|-|TRBD2
TGTGCCAGCAGCCCCCCGGGACTAGCTTCCAATGAGCAGTTCTTC
CASSPPGLASNEQFF
>TRBV29-1|TRBJ2-7|13|-|-
TGCAGCGTAGCCAGTTTGGGGGGCTACGAGCAGTACTTC
CSVASLGGYEQYF